This passage covers 21 T cell receptor beta chains from one sample sequenced in a study of blood T cell repertoires in COVID-19. Repertoires were generated with immunoSEQ multiplex PCR, while TCRdb's copy carries only in-frame clones and drops some. This sample yields about 190,000 clones, of which around 90% are seen a single time; around 0.63% belongs to the top ten. What was sequenced was peripheral blood. These receptors all stem from a man in his forties or fifties with acute or convalescent COVID-19.

In the case of this clone: Other DNA sequences in the same sample also yield this CDR3. The chain combines TRBV5-6 with TRBJ1-5; D is possibly TRBD1 (5 bases). Trimming shortened V by 1 base and J by 2 bases, and 7 bases separated the two germline ends. CDR1 is SGHDT, CDR2 YYEEEE, per germline. This CDR3 is built from 14 residues. The CDR3, as DNA: TGTGCCAGCAGCTTGTGGGGGGGCAATCAGCCCCAGCATTTT. This sequence encodes CASSLWGGNQPQHF. Full variable domain (remainder filled in from reference TRBV5-6 and TRBJ1-5): DAGVTQSPTHLIKTRGQQVTLRCSPKSGHDTVSWYQQALGQGPQFIFQYYEEEERQRGNFPDRFSGHQFPNYSSELNVNALLLGDSALYLCASSLWGGNQPQHFGDGTRLSIL.

This chain joins TRBV20-1 and TRBJ2-1; D is ambiguous. V lost 6 bases, J lost 8 bases, and 8 bases lay in between. This CDR3 comprises 10 residues. Germline V gives CDR1 DFQATT, CDR2 SNEGSKA (reference sequence). DNA of the CDR3: TGCAGTGCCTGGTCGGATGAGCAGTTCTTC. This codes for CSAWSDEQFF.

J is TRBJ2-5 and V is TRBV18, with D tentatively TRBD2 (6 bases). The CDR3 runs 15 residues. Germline CDR1 is KGHSH and CDR2 is LQKENI. The V gene lost 3 bases and the J gene lost 2 bases, with 13 bases spanning the gap. CDR3 protein: CASSPLALGQETQYF. CDR3 coding DNA: TGTGCCAGCTCACCCCTAGCGCTAGGACAAGAGACCCAGTACTTC.

This clone appeared once. The V call is TRBV27, the J call TRBJ2-3, with TRBD1 as a possible D gene (6 bases). The CDR3 extends over 19 amino acids. Germline CDR1 reads MNHEY; CDR2 reads SMNVEV (reference sequence). Trimming shortened V by 4 bases and J by 7 bases, and 30 bases separated the two germline ends. The CDR3 sequence is CASSSHLAPRGSLMHTQYF. The DNA for the CDR3 is TGTGCCAGCAGTTCCCACCTCGCACCAAGGGGGTCCTTAATGCATACGCAGTATTTT.

This clone came up a few times. The chain recombines TRBV16 with TRBJ2-2; D ambiguous. CDR3 length: 15 amino acids. Between the trimmed V and J ends, which lost 0 bases and 1 base, there was a span of 6 bases. Germline CDR1 reads KGHSY; CDR2 reads FQNENV. CDR3 DNA: TGTGCCAGCAGCCAATCGGCAATGAACACCGGGGAGCTGTTTTTT. This codes for CASSQSAMNTGELFF.

This chain links TRBV7-9 with TRBJ2-3, with D maybe TRBD1 (5 bases). Germline lookup yields CDR1 SEHNR and CDR2 FQNEAQ (reference sequence). V lost 1 base, J lost 3 bases, and 14 bases lay in between. This CDR3 has 16 amino acids. The DNA for the CDR3 is TGTGCCAGCAGCTTAGAGGCCGGCAGGGCAACAGATACGCAGTATTTT. It yields the protein CASSLEAGRATDTQYF.

On this clone itself: Mismatch with germline at one junction end may stem from a read error. DNA for the CDR3: TGTGCCACCCAGTCACAGGGGCTCCTATCACACTTC. Translating it yields CATQSQGLLSHF. The chain employs TRBV28 and TRBJ2-7, with TRBD1 matching over 7 bases. Germline V gives CDR1 MDHEN, CDR2 SYDVKM. This CDR3 has 12 residues.

The chain is built from TRBV6-6 and TRBJ2-7, with 8 bases lining up with TRBD2. Germline-derived CDR1 and CDR2 are MNHNY and SVGAGI (reference sequence). The CDR3 consists of 18 residues. V trimming: 5 bases; J trimming: 2 bases; junction bases outside the gene matches: 17. In DNA form, the CDR3 reads TGTGCCAGCAGTCCTCACCCCCTTTCTAGCGGGCCAACCTACGAGCAGTACTTC. Translation: CASSPHPLSSGPTYEQYF.

This chain uses TRBV12-5 with TRBJ2-4; D possibly corresponds to TRBD1 (5 bases). CDR1 is LGHNT, CDR2 FRNRAP, per germline. Deletions cut 2 bases from V and 8 bases from J, with 19 bases between. This CDR3 spans 16 amino acids. The CDR3 is CASGLSTRVSLYIQYF. The CDR3 DNA is TGTGCTAGTGGTTTGTCGACCAGGGTTTCTTTATACATTCAGTACTTC.

This clone occurred once. The chain joins TRBV28 to TRBJ1-1, with D possibly matching TRBD1 (5 bases). Germline V gives CDR1 MDHEN, CDR2 SYDVKM. This CDR3 spans 16 amino acids. Trimming stripped 7 bases from V and 0 bases from J, with 18 bases between. The CDR3 spells CASTPTPGVLNTEAFF. In DNA, the CDR3 is TGTGCCAGCACCCCAACCCCGGGGGTACTGAACACTGAAGCTTTCTTT. Supplemented by reference TRBV28 and TRBJ1-1, the full variable domain reads DVKVTQSSRYLVKRTGEKVFLECVQDMDHENMFWYRQDPGLGLRLIYFSYDVKMKEKGDIPEGYSVSREKKERFSLILESASTNQTSMYLCASTPTPGVLNTEAFFGQGTRLTVV.

The chain joins TRBV7-6 to TRBJ2-3; TRBD2 matches 14 bases. The ends lost 2 bases at V and 3 bases at J; junction bases unmatched: 7. The CDR3 contains 18 residues. CDR1 is SGHVS, CDR2 FNYEAQ, per germline. This chain's CDR3 is CASSLSIGTSGRTDTQYF. For the CDR3, the DNA is TGTGCCAGCAGCTTATCCATAGGGACTAGCGGGAGAACAGATACGCAGTATTTT.

The rearrangement joins TRBV6-2 or TRBV6-3 to TRBJ1-5, with 9 bases that match TRBD1. Germline V gene data show CDR1 as MNHEY and CDR2 as SVGEGT. The CDR3 runs to 17 residues. The trim removed 0 bases at V and 2 bases at J, leaving 5 bases unmatched. Here the CDR3 reads CASSYSGQGRGNQPQHF. CDR3 DNA: TGTGCCAGCAGTTACTCGGGACAGGGTAGGGGCAATCAGCCCCAGCATTTT.

The V gene is TRBV15, the J gene TRBJ2-2; 8 bases line up with TRBD1. The V segment lost 3 bases and the J segment 2 bases; nucleotides outside the gene matches: 2. Germline-derived CDR1 and CDR2 are LNHNV and YYDKDF (reference sequence). The CDR3 spans 15 residues. For the CDR3, the DNA is TGTGCCACCAGCAGGACAGGGGTAAACACCGGGGAGCTGTTTTTT. Encoded protein: CATSRTGVNTGELFF.

The chain carries TRBV7-3 and TRBJ2-1; the match to TRBD2 covers 10 bases. The CDR3 runs 16 residues. V lost 2 bases and J lost 3; bases outside the gene matches: 4. The germline CDR1 and CDR2 sequences are SGHTA and FQGTGA. The CDR3 region is CASSLYGTSDYNEQFF. The CDR3 nucleotides are TGTGCCAGCAGCTTATATGGGACTAGCGACTACAATGAGCAGTTCTTC.

This chain joins TRBV27 and TRBJ2-5, with D unresolved. Deletions cut 2 bases from V and 5 bases from J, with 15 bases between. CDR3 length equals 15 residues. Per the germline V gene, CDR1 is MNHEY and CDR2 is SMNVEV (reference sequence). The CDR3 region is CASSLDNTRPETQYF. In DNA, the CDR3 is TGTGCCAGCAGTTTAGACAATACACGTCCGGAGACCCAGTACTTC.

The CDR3 loop is CASSLAGRNPTSGELFF. CDR3 in DNA: TGTGCCAGCAGCTTGGCGGGACGAAATCCGACTAGCGGGGAGCTGTTTTTT. This sequence joins TRBV5-4 and TRBJ2-2; a possible D gene is TRBD2 (6 bases). The germline CDR1 and CDR2 sequences are SGHNT and YYREEE (reference sequence). With 0 bases removed from V and 7 bases from J, the gap between germline ends came to 19 bases. The CDR3 has 17 residues.

This chain links TRBV2 with TRBJ2-7; D is perhaps TRBD1 (6 bases). Germline V gives CDR1 SNHLY, CDR2 FYNNEI. Trimming shortened V by 1 base and J by 2 bases, and 12 bases separated the two germline ends. This CDR3 contains 15 residues. The CDR3 nucleotides are TGTGCCAGCAGTGAAGAAGCGGACAGAGCCTACGAGCAGTACTTC. Translated, it gives CASSEEADRAYEQYF.

The V gene is TRBV2, the J gene TRBJ1-5; D is unresolved. The length of the CDR3 is 13 residues. CDR1 and CDR2 (germline): SNHLY, FYNNEI. V lost 8 bases to trimming and J lost 7 bases, with 15 bases between them. CDR3 sequence reads: CASAIEGPQPQHF. CDR3 nucleotide sequence: TGTGCCAGCGCTATCGAGGGTCCGCAGCCCCAGCATTTT.

The V gene is TRBV27, the J gene TRBJ1-2, with 12 bases aligning to TRBD1. J was trimmed by 6 bases and V by 9 bases; bases with no gene match: 8. This CDR3 region has 14 residues. CDR1 MNHEY and CDR2 SMNVEV come from the germline V gene (reference sequence). CDR3 sequence (DNA): TGTGCCAGTAAAAGGGGACAGGGGGCCGATGGCTACACCTTC. Its protein product is CASKRGQGADGYTF.

The chain joins TRBV28 to TRBJ1-2, with a weak D call TRBD1 (6 bases). Germline assignment: CDR1 MDHEN and CDR2 SYDVKM. V lost 3 bases, J lost 3 bases, and 11 bases lay in between. CDR3 length: 14 amino acids. The CDR3 DNA follows: TGTGCCAGCAGTTTTGGGAGGGGGGACTATGGCTACACCTTC. It yields the protein CASSFGRGDYGYTF.

The V and J genes are TRBV5-5 and TRBJ1-1; 9 nucleotides line up with TRBD1. J gave up 5 bases and V 4 bases, and 9 bases lay outside the gene matches. CDR3 length equals 15 residues. CDR1 and CDR2 (germline): SGHKS, YYEKEE (reference sequence). The CDR3, as DNA: TGTGCCAGCAGCGCGGACAGGGGCTTGGGAACTGAAGCTTTCTTT. Amino acid sequence: CASSADRGLGTEAFF.